This TCR beta chain was sequenced for a study of tumor-infiltrating lymphocytes in primary liver carcinoma (TCRdb year 2017). Context from the whole study: Hepatocellular carcinoma (four) or combined HCC and intrahepatic cholangiocarcinoma (one) was present in the five patients, who were three men and two women aged 30 to 69 years. Each sample produced about 3.5 to 7.13 million productive TCRbeta reads, and read depth showed no significant difference between tissue types. Repertoires from technical replicates were highly reproducible, with mean shared-clone rates approximately 0.88 and correlation coefficients above 0.95. Agilent mRNA microarray profiling was performed on the approximately 25 tumor region samples to relate TCRbeta repertoire diversity to the local molecular phenotype. A total of 35 specimens from 5 patients underwent TCRbeta repertoire sequencing, comprising approximately 25 tumor regions, 5 adjacent noncancerous liver tissues and 5 peripheral blood samples. TCRbeta repertoire sequencing, expression microarrays and whole-exome sequencing were combined in the study across five regions of each liver tumor, with adjacent normal tissue and blood also included. Tumors of the five patients were stage T1-T3 N0M0 with maximum diameters of 4.2 to 10 cm.

Without any cell sorting, total RNA and DNA were co-extracted from approximately 20-30 mg of bulk tissue using the AllPrep DNA/RNA mini kit. Between November 2015 and March 2016, about five patients in China with histopathologically diagnosed primary liver carcinoma had surgical resection. At the time of sampling, the patients had chronic HBV infection and had not received any treatment. Five spatially separated regions were sampled from each tumor: the superior, inferior, left-lateral and right-lateral poles, plus the tumor centre. Histology showed that every tumor sample contained more than 80% viable tumor cells. Pieces of fresh tumor and adjacent tissue were cut in half, with one half kept in RNAlater at -80 degrees C and the other half sent for histology. Comments on this clonotype: Its antigen target is currently unknown. Per-base quality was not reported, and no clone a single base away is much larger than it.

Starting from roughly 500 ng total RNA, TCRbeta-specific cDNA was produced by reverse transcription with a constant-region primer and ProtoScript II reverse transcriptase. Construction of the TCRbeta libraries relied on three nested rounds of multiplex PCR, following a slightly modified ARM-PCR procedure. Multiplex TRBV1-TRBV30 forward primers and a Cbeta reverse primer were used in the first two PCR rounds, each of which was run for around 10 cycles. Sample barcodes and Illumina adapters were added in a final 25-cycle PCR with Deep VentR polymerase. Before sequencing, amplicons between 200 and 500 bp were purified from gel using a QIAquick gel extraction kit. The TCRbeta amplicons were sequenced with 250-bp paired-end reads on an Illumina HiSeq 2500. The source study handled its data this way. Quality trimming of reads was performed with Trimmomatic v0.33, and paired reads were merged with FLASH v1.2.11 so that full CDR3 sequences could be recovered. V, D and J germline segments were assigned to the rearranged TCRbeta sequences by MiGEC v1.2.1b. VDJtools v1.0.0 computed clonotype statistics and Shannon-Wiener diversity indices. Except for diversity analysis, only each sample's 250 most abundant clonotypes were used in subsequent analyses to reduce sampling bias. TCRdb took the public reads, trimmed them with fastp at Q25, ran MiXCR for clone calling and kept in-frame beta chains. Rows merge per CDR3 protein into single entries with the most common DNA and genes. TCRdb's processing, not the study's, gives the V and J calls here. Here the sample has 45,000 to 65,000 distinct CDR3 sequences; roughly 80% occur a single time. The top ten hold around a quarter of the sample.

The germline V gene gives CDR1 as SGHAT and CDR2 as FQNNGV. There are 18 amino acids in the CDR3, from cysteine to phenylalanine inclusive. Only the CDR3 DNA stays, 54 bases, in frame from base 1. At the junction V is shortened by 5 bases and J by 2 bases; bases outside the gene matches: 14. What the study reported, not specific to this receptor: Consistent with antigen-driven expansion, pairs of tumor regions showed higher repertoire overlap (mean roughly 36%) than either tumor-adjacent pairs (about 17%) or tumor-blood pairs (about 15%). With just a handful of patients in the study, the authors point out that the findings should be validated in a larger study. The top 250 clones accounted for a significantly greater share of the repertoire in tumors than in blood (p = 0.039). Bulk unsorted samples precluded comparing CD4+ and CD8+ T cell repertoires. Because sequencing covered only the TCR beta chain and unpaired alpha chains were not captured, true repertoire diversity is likely underestimated. Just about 8-25% of top clones turned up in all five regions of a tumor, which suggests spatial heterogeneity among tumor-infiltrating T cells.

The specimen was liver tumor tissue from sampling region 5. Interpreted using the paper, the cell subset or site label stands for: tumor region T5, tumor centre. This chain joins TRBV11-2 to TRBJ2-3, with 9 middle bases fitting TRBD2. The source is a middle-aged man with primary liver carcinoma and hepatitis B virus infection. In nucleotides, the sequence is TGTGCCAGCAGCGAGGCCCCACAGAGACTAGCGGTCACAGATACGCAGTATTTT. Translated, this gives CASSEAPQRLAVTDTQYF.